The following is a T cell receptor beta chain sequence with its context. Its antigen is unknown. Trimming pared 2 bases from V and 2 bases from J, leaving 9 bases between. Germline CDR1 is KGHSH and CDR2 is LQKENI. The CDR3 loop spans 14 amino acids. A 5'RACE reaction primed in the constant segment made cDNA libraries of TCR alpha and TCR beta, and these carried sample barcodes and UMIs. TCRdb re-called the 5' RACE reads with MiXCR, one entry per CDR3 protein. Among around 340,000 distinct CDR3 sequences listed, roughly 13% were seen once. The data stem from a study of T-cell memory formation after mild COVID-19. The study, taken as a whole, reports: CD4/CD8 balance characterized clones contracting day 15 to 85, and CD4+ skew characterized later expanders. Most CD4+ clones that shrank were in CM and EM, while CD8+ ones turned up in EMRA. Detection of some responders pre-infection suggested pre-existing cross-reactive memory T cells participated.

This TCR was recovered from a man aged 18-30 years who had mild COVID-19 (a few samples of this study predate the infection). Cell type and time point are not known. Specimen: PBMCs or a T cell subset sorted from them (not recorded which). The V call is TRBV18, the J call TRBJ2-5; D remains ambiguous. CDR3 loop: CASSPGNLQETQYF. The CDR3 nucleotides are TGTGCCAGCTCACCAGGCAATCTACAAGAGACCCAGTACTTC.